Listed here is a single TCR beta chain. Profiling relied on immunoSEQ multiplex PCR, and the TCRdb table lists in-frame clones only, not all of them. The data show nearly 350,000 clones, with roughly 84% seen just once and roughly 1% held by the top ten. This specimen belongs to a study of blood T cell repertoires in COVID-19. Looked up from germline, CDR1 is KGHDR and CDR2 is SFDVKD. V was shortened by 0 bases and J by 2 bases, with 15 bases between the two germline ends. The CDR3 consists of 17 residues. Participants were placed into cohorts based on the clinical history they reported. The chain joins TRBV24-1 to TRBJ2-5, with a tentative D call TRBD2 (6 bases). Sequencing used PBMCs or T cells enriched from blood (not recorded which). This TCR was sampled from a woman under 40 who had recovered from COVID-19. In nucleotides, the CDR3 is TGTGCCACCAGTGATTTGTCCGGAGGGATGAGGCAAGAGACCCAGTACTTC. It translates to CATSDLSGGMRQETQYF.